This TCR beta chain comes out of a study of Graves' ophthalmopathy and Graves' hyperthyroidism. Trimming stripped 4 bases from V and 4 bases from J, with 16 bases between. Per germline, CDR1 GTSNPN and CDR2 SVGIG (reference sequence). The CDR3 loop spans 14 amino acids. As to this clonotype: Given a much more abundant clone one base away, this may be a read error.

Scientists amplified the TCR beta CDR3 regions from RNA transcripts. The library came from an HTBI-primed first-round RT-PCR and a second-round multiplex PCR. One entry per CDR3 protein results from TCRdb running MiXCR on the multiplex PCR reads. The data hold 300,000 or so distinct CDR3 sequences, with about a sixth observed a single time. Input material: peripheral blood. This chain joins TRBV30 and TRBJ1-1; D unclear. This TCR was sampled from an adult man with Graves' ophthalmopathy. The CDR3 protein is CAWKNTFRGTEAFF. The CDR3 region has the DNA TGTGCCTGGAAAAACACGTTCCGGGGCACTGAAGCTTTCTTT.